The 7 T cell receptor beta chains listed next were all sequenced from one sample in a study of T cell responses to AZD1222 COVID-19 vaccine. Here immunoSEQ multiplex PCR was the method, and the copy in TCRdb shows in-frame clones only, minus some. Of roughly 150,000 clones detected, approximately 92% appear once; the ten largest clones hold around 1.6%. The specimen comprised peripheral blood, sampled on day 0 of AZD1222 vaccination. Source of these receptors: an adult in good health.

This clone appeared once. The rearrangement joins TRBV5-1 to TRBJ2-3; D remains unclear. CDR3 length equals 13 residues. With 4 bases removed from V and 1 base from J, the gap between germline ends came to 7 bases. CDR1 SGHRS and CDR2 YFSETQ come from the germline V gene. The CDR3 DNA reads as TGCGCCAGCAGCCCCGGTGGCACAGATACGCAGTATTTT. It yields the protein CASSPGGTDTQYF.

In this sample, this clone turned up once. The genes are TRBV7-2 and TRBJ1-1, with TRBD1 as a possible D gene (5 bases). Germline V CDR1 and CDR2: SGHTA, FQGNSA. V lost 7 bases to trimming and J lost 5 bases, with 17 bases between them. The CDR3 totals 14 residues. The DNA of the CDR3 is TGTGCCAGCATCGGGGCCCTATATCGGACTGAAGCTTTCTTT. It encodes CASIGALYRTEAFF. The complete variable domain, with remaining parts taken from reference TRBV7-2 and TRBJ1-1, reads GAGVSQSPSNKVTEKGKDVELRCDPISGHTALYWYRQSLGQGLEFLIYFQGNSAPDKSGLPSDRFSAERTGGSVSTLTIQRTQQEDSAVYLCASIGALYRTEAFFGQGTRLTVV.

The chain carries TRBV6-5 and TRBJ2-5, with D perhaps matching TRBD2 (5 bases). Germline values: CDR1 MNHEY, CDR2 SVGAGI. V lost 2 bases to trimming and J lost 5 bases, with 9 bases between them. This CDR3 region has 13 residues. In DNA form, the CDR3 reads TGTGCCAGCAGTTACGGAGCGGAGGAGACCCAGTACTTC. Translating gives CASSYGAEETQYF.

The J gene is TRBJ1-2, the V gene TRBV7-9; no firm D call. The CDR3 runs to 14 residues. The germline V gene has CDR1 SEHNR and CDR2 FQNEAQ (reference sequence). The V end lost 2 bases, the J end lost 4 bases, and 11 bases lay between the germline ends. CDR3 sequence reads: CASSLLGIIYGYTF. The CDR3 nucleotides read TGTGCCAGCAGCTTACTAGGGATCATCTATGGCTACACCTTC.

This rearrangement joins TRBV12-2 to TRBJ1-1; the D call in the table, TRBD1, was not verified against the DNA. TRBV12-2 is assigned pseudogene status. The CDR3 runs 19 residues. The CDR3 sequence: CASRLPRPGQGLVNTEAFF. The CDR3 coding sequence is TGTGCAAGTCGCTTGCCCCGACCGGGACAGGGTTTGGTGAACACTGAAGCTTTCTTT.

V and J are TRBV7-2 and TRBJ2-2; TRBD2 agrees at 8 bases. V was clipped by 5 bases and J by 5 bases; unmatched bases: 10. Germline V gene sequence: CDR1 SGHTA, CDR2 FQGNSA. The CDR3 is 16 residues long. The CDR3 loop is CASSPTGTSLTGELFF. The CDR3 DNA sequence: TGTGCCAGCAGCCCAACCGGGACTAGTCTTACCGGGGAGCTGTTTTTT.

The chain recombines TRBV5-4 with TRBJ1-5, with a weak D call TRBD1 (5 bases). This CDR3 has 15 amino acids. The V gene's germline CDR1 is SGHNT and CDR2 YYREEE (reference sequence). Trimming left V 4 bases short and J 6 bases short, with 17 bases between. The DNA of the CDR3 is TGTGCCAGCAGCCCAGGCCCAGGGCCCGGTCAGCCCCAGCATTTT. It specifies CASSPGPGPGQPQHF. The full variable domain, its missing parts supplied by reference TRBV5-4 and TRBJ1-5, is ETGVTQSPTHLIKTRGQQVTLRCSSQSGHNTVSWYQQALGQGPQFIFQYYREEENGRGNFPPRFSGLQFPNYSSELNVNALELDDSALYLCASSPGPGPGQPQHFGDGTRLSIL.